These T cell receptor beta chains were read from a single sample in a study of blood T cell repertoires in COVID-19. Produced via immunoSEQ multiplex PCR; TCRdb's table is partial and in-frame only. Of about 55,000 clones in the sample, more than 85% were seen once. Sample: peripheral blood. Source of these receptors: a man in his fifties or sixties with active COVID-19. Both conserved end residues are part of each CDR3. Each record gives: D gene, J gene, V gene, clone size, CDR3 DNA, CDR3 protein. A D gene is named only where the DNA matches it firmly. Clone size is stated in some rows and not others, as once, few, many or a class when expanded.

d_call: TRBD2; j_call: TRBJ2-1; v_call: TRBV6-5; clone_size: NA; cdr3_nt: TGTGCCAGCAGTTCTAGCGGGAGCTCCTACAATGAGCAGTTCTTC; cdr3_aa: CASSSSGSSYNEQFF
d_call: TRBD1; j_call: TRBJ2-1; v_call: TRBV5-6; clone_size: NA; cdr3_nt: TGTGCCAGCAGCTGGACAGGATACAATGAGCAGTTCTTC; cdr3_aa: CASSWTGYNEQFF
d_call: TRBD1; j_call: TRBJ1-1; v_call: TRBV2; clone_size: NA; cdr3_nt: TGTGCCAGCAGCCCCCGACAGGGTAGATACATGAACACTGAAGCTTTCTTT; cdr3_aa: CASSPRQGRYMNTEAFF
d_call: NA; j_call: TRBJ1-2; v_call: TRBV28; clone_size: NA; cdr3_nt: TGTGCCAGCAGTTTCGCAGGTGACTATGGCTACACCTTC; cdr3_aa: CASSFAGDYGYTF
d_call: TRBD2; j_call: TRBJ2-2; v_call: TRBV5-4; clone_size: NA; cdr3_nt: TGTGCCAGCAGCCCGGTCGGACTAGCGGGGAACACCGGGGAGCTGTTTTTT; cdr3_aa: CASSPVGLAGNTGELFF
d_call: TRBD1; j_call: TRBJ1-5; v_call: TRBV29-1; clone_size: NA; cdr3_nt: TGCAGCGTAGAGACAGGGTTGGGTCAGCCCCAGCATTTT; cdr3_aa: CSVETGLGQPQHF
d_call: TRBD2; j_call: TRBJ2-3; v_call: TRBV29-1; clone_size: NA; cdr3_nt: TGCAGCGTTGATCCAAGCGGGAGCGTGAATACGCAGTATTTT; cdr3_aa: CSVDPSGSVNTQYF
d_call: NA; j_call: TRBJ1-5; v_call: TRBV2; clone_size: few; cdr3_nt: TGTGCCAGCAGTGAACAAAATAGCAATCAGCCCCAGCATTTT; cdr3_aa: CASSEQNSNQPQHF
d_call: TRBD1; j_call: TRBJ1-5; v_call: TRBV7-8; clone_size: NA; cdr3_nt: TGTGCCAGCAGCCCCGACAGGGTGGGAAGCAATCAGCCCCAGCATTTT; cdr3_aa: CASSPDRVGSNQPQHF
d_call: TRBD2; j_call: TRBJ2-3; v_call: TRBV7-9; clone_size: NA; cdr3_nt: TGTGCCAGCAGCTTCCTAGCGGGAGGGCCTAAAGATACGCAGTATTTT; cdr3_aa: CASSFLAGGPKDTQYF
d_call: NA; j_call: TRBJ2-1; v_call: TRBV19; clone_size: NA; cdr3_nt: TGTGCCAGTAGTATCGGGGGAGCATACAATGAGCAGTTCTTC; cdr3_aa: CASSIGGAYNEQFF
d_call: NA; j_call: TRBJ2-7; v_call: TRBV4-1; clone_size: few; cdr3_nt: TGCGCCAGCAGCCAAGATGCAGGGTGGGAGCAGTACTTC; cdr3_aa: CASSQDAGWEQYF
d_call: TRBD1; j_call: TRBJ1-1; v_call: TRBV4-1; clone_size: NA; cdr3_nt: TGCGCCAGCAGCCAAGAAGCCGGGACAGGACTTAACACTGAAGCTTTCTTT; cdr3_aa: CASSQEAGTGLNTEAFF
d_call: NA; j_call: TRBJ1-1; v_call: TRBV3-1/TRBV3-2; clone_size: NA; cdr3_nt: TGTGCCAGCAGCCCACTCGGACAGGAAGCTTTCTTT; cdr3_aa: CASSPLGQEAFF
d_call: NA; j_call: TRBJ1-6; v_call: TRBV30; clone_size: once; cdr3_nt: TGTGCCTGGAGTACAGGCCAGGGGTCACCCCTCCACTTT; cdr3_aa: CAWSTGQGSPLHF
d_call: NA; j_call: TRBJ1-3; v_call: TRBV11-2; clone_size: NA; cdr3_nt: TGTGCCAGCAGCTCGTTACAGGGAGGAAACACCATATATTTT; cdr3_aa: CASSSLQGGNTIYF
d_call: TRBD1; j_call: TRBJ2-4; v_call: TRBV7-9; clone_size: few; cdr3_nt: TGTGCCAGCAGCTTGGCCGGGACAGTTAGAAAAAACATTCAGTACTTC; cdr3_aa: CASSLAGTVRKNIQYF
d_call: TRBD2; j_call: TRBJ2-3; v_call: TRBV30; clone_size: NA; cdr3_nt: TGTGCCTGGAGTGGGACTAGCGGGGTCCGGGATACGCAGTATTTT; cdr3_aa: CAWSGTSGVRDTQYF
d_call: NA; j_call: TRBJ2-7; v_call: TRBV7-9; clone_size: NA; cdr3_nt: TGTGCCAGCAGCTTAGCTGGGAGAACGGGAGAGCAGTACTTC; cdr3_aa: CASSLAGRTGEQYF
d_call: TRBD1; j_call: TRBJ2-5; v_call: TRBV30; clone_size: NA; cdr3_nt: TGTGCCTGGTTGACTCCGGGACAGGGGGAGAAGACCCAGTACTTC; cdr3_aa: CAWLTPGQGEKTQYF
d_call: TRBD2; j_call: TRBJ2-3; v_call: TRBV29-1; clone_size: NA; cdr3_nt: TGCAGCGTTGGGACTAGCGGGTATGATACGCAGTATTTT; cdr3_aa: CSVGTSGYDTQYF
d_call: TRBD2; j_call: TRBJ2-7; v_call: TRBV3-1/TRBV3-2; clone_size: NA; cdr3_nt: TGTGCCAGCAGACACCGGACTAGCGGCCCCTACGAGCAGTACTTC; cdr3_aa: CASRHRTSGPYEQYF
d_call: NA; j_call: TRBJ2-7; v_call: TRBV19; clone_size: NA; cdr3_nt: TGTGCCAGTAGTACCCTGGGGGCCGGGACCTACGAGCAGTACTTC; cdr3_aa: CASSTLGAGTYEQYF
d_call: NA; j_call: TRBJ2-5; v_call: TRBV18; clone_size: NA; cdr3_nt: TGTGCCAGCTCACCGAGTTTAACGGAGACCCAGTACTTC; cdr3_aa: CASSPSLTETQYF
d_call: NA; j_call: TRBJ1-3; v_call: TRBV10-2; clone_size: NA; cdr3_nt: TGCGCCAGCAGTGAGGTGTACTCTGGAAACACCATATATTTT; cdr3_aa: CASSEVYSGNTIYF
d_call: NA; j_call: TRBJ2-1; v_call: TRBV25-1; clone_size: NA; cdr3_nt: TGTGCCAGCAGTAATACCAACGCGAATGAGCAGTTCTTC; cdr3_aa: CASSNTNANEQFF
d_call: TRBD2; j_call: TRBJ2-1; v_call: TRBV3-1/TRBV3-2; clone_size: NA; cdr3_nt: TGTGCCAGCAGCCAAGATTTACTAGCGGGGCGGAATGAGCAGTTCTTC; cdr3_aa: CASSQDLLAGRNEQFF
d_call: TRBD1; j_call: TRBJ2-2; v_call: TRBV7-8; clone_size: NA; cdr3_nt: TGTGCCAGCAGACCCGGGACAGCAACCGGGGAGCTGTTTTTT; cdr3_aa: CASRPGTATGELFF
d_call: TRBD2; j_call: TRBJ2-5; v_call: TRBV7-6; clone_size: NA; cdr3_nt: TGTGCCAGCAGCTTACTCGCTAGCGGGGGAGGTGAGACCCAGTACTTC; cdr3_aa: CASSLLASGGGETQYF
d_call: TRBD1; j_call: TRBJ2-5; v_call: TRBV5-8; clone_size: NA; cdr3_nt: TGTGCCAGCAGCTACCGGGACAGGGGGCGTAGGGAGACCCAGTACTTC; cdr3_aa: CASSYRDRGRRETQYF
d_call: NA; j_call: TRBJ2-1; v_call: TRBV29-1; clone_size: NA; cdr3_nt: TGCAGCGTTGGTGTTGAGCTTCCTCGGTCACACAATGAGCAGTTCTTC; cdr3_aa: CSVGVELPRSHNEQFF
d_call: NA; j_call: TRBJ1-4; v_call: TRBV25-1; clone_size: NA; cdr3_nt: TGTGCCAGCAGTGAATTGAGGGATAATGAAAAACTGTTTTTT; cdr3_aa: CASSELRDNEKLFF
d_call: TRBD1; j_call: TRBJ2-1; v_call: TRBV6-2/TRBV6-3; clone_size: once; cdr3_nt: TGTGCCAGCAGTTACGTCGCAGGGGGCGGTTTTTACGAGCAGTTCTTC; cdr3_aa: CASSYVAGGGFYEQFF
d_call: TRBD1; j_call: TRBJ1-2; v_call: TRBV29-1; clone_size: NA; cdr3_nt: TGCAGCGTTGGCCGGGACAGGGACTATGGCTACACCTTC; cdr3_aa: CSVGRDRDYGYTF
d_call: NA; j_call: TRBJ2-6; v_call: TRBV5-5; clone_size: NA; cdr3_nt: TGTGCCAGCAGCTTGCGCGCACAGGTAAAGATCTCTGGGGCCAACGTCCTGACTTTC; cdr3_aa: CASSLRAQVKISGANVLTF
d_call: NA; j_call: TRBJ2-1; v_call: TRBV24-1; clone_size: NA; cdr3_nt: TGTGCCACCAGTGATTTAGGGGGAATGGTGCAGTTCTTC; cdr3_aa: CATSDLGGMVQFF
d_call: NA; j_call: TRBJ1-1; v_call: TRBV14; clone_size: NA; cdr3_nt: TGTGCCAGCAGCCGACAACAGGGAATAATCCCTGAAGCTTTCTTT; cdr3_aa: CASSRQQGIIPEAFF
d_call: TRBD2; j_call: TRBJ2-1; v_call: TRBV11-3; clone_size: NA; cdr3_nt: TGTGCCAGCAGCCGGGGACTAGCGGGAGAGGGGGGGTGGCATGAGCAGTTCTTC; cdr3_aa: CASSRGLAGEGGWHEQFF
d_call: NA; j_call: TRBJ2-2; v_call: TRBV25-1; clone_size: NA; cdr3_nt: TGTGCCAGCAGTGAAAACACAGATTACACCGGGGAGCTGTTTTTT; cdr3_aa: CASSENTDYTGELFF
d_call: NA; j_call: TRBJ2-7; v_call: TRBV6-5; clone_size: NA; cdr3_nt: TGTGCCAGCATGGGGAGTGGATACGAGCAGTACTTC; cdr3_aa: CASMGSGYEQYF
d_call: TRBD2; j_call: TRBJ2-1; v_call: TRBV7-2; clone_size: NA; cdr3_nt: TGTGCCAGCAGCCCAGGGGGACTAGCGGGTGCCGGACAGTTCTTC; cdr3_aa: CASSPGGLAGAGQFF
d_call: TRBD1; j_call: TRBJ2-7; v_call: TRBV7-9; clone_size: NA; cdr3_nt: TGTGCCAGCAGCGCAGGGACAGGGGGCGGCTACGAGCAGTACTTC; cdr3_aa: CASSAGTGGGYEQYF
d_call: TRBD2; j_call: TRBJ2-7; v_call: TRBV29-1; clone_size: NA; cdr3_nt: TGCATCTGGGGACTAGCGGGAGCGTTGCAGTACTTC; cdr3_aa: CIWGLAGALQYF
d_call: TRBD1; j_call: TRBJ2-5; v_call: TRBV11-2; clone_size: NA; cdr3_nt: TGTGCCAGCAGCTTAGGGGGGACAGTCCGGACCCAAGAGACCCAGTACTTC; cdr3_aa: CASSLGGTVRTQETQYF
d_call: TRBD1; j_call: TRBJ1-6; v_call: TRBV5-4; clone_size: NA; cdr3_nt: TGTGCCAGCAGCTCTCGGGACAGGGGTAGAGGGAGTAATTCACCCCTCCACTTT; cdr3_aa: CASSSRDRGRGSNSPLHF
d_call: NA; j_call: TRBJ1-6; v_call: TRBV5-1; clone_size: NA; cdr3_nt: TGCGCCAGCAGCTCCAGGGTCCCCGGGTCCCCAAGCGTGAATTCACCCCTCCACTTT; cdr3_aa: CASSSRVPGSPSVNSPLHF
d_call: TRBD1; j_call: TRBJ2-3; v_call: TRBV19; clone_size: NA; cdr3_nt: TGTGCCAGTAGATCTCGGACAGGCCCCACAGATACGCAGTATTTT; cdr3_aa: CASRSRTGPTDTQYF
d_call: NA; j_call: TRBJ2-7; v_call: TRBV11-2; clone_size: NA; cdr3_nt: TGTGCCAGCAGCCTAACGACAGCCTCCCTCGAGCAGTACTTC; cdr3_aa: CASSLTTASLEQYF
d_call: NA; j_call: TRBJ1-1; v_call: TRBV21-1; clone_size: NA; cdr3_nt: TGTGCCAGCAGCTCGTATGCGGGGGTAAGGGATGAAGCTTTCTTT; cdr3_aa: CASSSYAGVRDEAFF
d_call: NA; j_call: TRBJ2-5; v_call: TRBV5-1; clone_size: NA; cdr3_nt: TGCGCCAGCAGCCTCGGGACAACTCAAGAGACCCAGTACTTC; cdr3_aa: CASSLGTTQETQYF
d_call: NA; j_call: TRBJ2-2; v_call: TRBV5-1; clone_size: NA; cdr3_nt: TGCGCCAGCAGCTTCAAGCGTAGCACCGGGGAGCTGTTTTTT; cdr3_aa: CASSFKRSTGELFF
d_call: NA; j_call: TRBJ2-5; v_call: TRBV6-5; clone_size: NA; cdr3_nt: TGTGCCAGCAGTAACAGGATCCAAGAGACCCAGTACTTC; cdr3_aa: CASSNRIQETQYF
d_call: TRBD1; j_call: TRBJ2-3; v_call: TRBV5-1; clone_size: NA; cdr3_nt: TGCGCCAGCAGCAAGTCGGACAGGGAGGGCACAGATACGCAGTATTTT; cdr3_aa: CASSKSDREGTDTQYF
d_call: NA; j_call: TRBJ2-7; v_call: TRBV7-9; clone_size: NA; cdr3_nt: TGTGCCAGCAGCATTCAAGGGGGGGCTTCCTACGAGCAGTACTTC; cdr3_aa: CASSIQGGASYEQYF